The TCR beta chain described here comes from a study of T cells in severe cutaneous drug reactions. At the level of the study: Blister fluids or cells and PBMC were collected from patients in acute or recovery stage. Study results and caveats: In carbamazepine-induced Stevens-Johnson syndrome or toxic epidermal necrolysis, TRBV12-4 averaged around 30% in blister cells and roughly 5.4% in PBMC. All seven CBZ-SJS/TEN blister samples shared a public TCRbeta CDR3 at mean roughly 14%.

TCR subtype-specific primers in iRepertoire multiplex PCR prepared libraries for bulk and single-cell sequencing. Multiplex PCR targeting V, D and J genes made bulk TCR beta libraries. For each CDR3 protein, TCRdb gives one entry from its re-call of the multiplex PCR reads, without DNA. The listing records about 2,800 distinct CDR3 sequences. Germline-derived CDR1 and CDR2 are SNHLY and FYNNEI. The length of the CDR3 is 13 residues. On this clonotype itself: Its antigen is still unknown.

Sequenced patients had Stevens-Johnson syndrome or toxic epidermal necrolysis caused by carbamazepine. The clonotype was recovered from a human donor with toxic epidermal necrolysis, a severe cutaneous drug reaction. The chain couples TRBV2 to TRBJ1-5. Input material: cells from a skin blister. The CDR3 here is CASTTLARQPQHF.